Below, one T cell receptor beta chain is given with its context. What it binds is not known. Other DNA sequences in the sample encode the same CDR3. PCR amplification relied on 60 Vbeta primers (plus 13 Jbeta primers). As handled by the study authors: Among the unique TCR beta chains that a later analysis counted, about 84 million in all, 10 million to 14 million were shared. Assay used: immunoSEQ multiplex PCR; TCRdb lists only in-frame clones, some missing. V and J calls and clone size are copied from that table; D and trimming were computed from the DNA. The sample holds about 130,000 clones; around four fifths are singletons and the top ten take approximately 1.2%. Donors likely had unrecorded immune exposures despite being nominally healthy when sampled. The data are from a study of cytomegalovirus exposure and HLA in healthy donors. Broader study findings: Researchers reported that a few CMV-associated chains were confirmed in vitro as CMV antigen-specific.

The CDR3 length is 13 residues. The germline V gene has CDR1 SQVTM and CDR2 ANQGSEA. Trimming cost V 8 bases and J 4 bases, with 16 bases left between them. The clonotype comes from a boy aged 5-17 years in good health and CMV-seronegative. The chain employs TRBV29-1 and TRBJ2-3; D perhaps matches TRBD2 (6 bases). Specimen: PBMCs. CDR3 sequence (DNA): TGCAGCCTCAGCAGTCCGGGGGCAGATACGCAGTATTTT. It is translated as CSLSSPGADTQYF.